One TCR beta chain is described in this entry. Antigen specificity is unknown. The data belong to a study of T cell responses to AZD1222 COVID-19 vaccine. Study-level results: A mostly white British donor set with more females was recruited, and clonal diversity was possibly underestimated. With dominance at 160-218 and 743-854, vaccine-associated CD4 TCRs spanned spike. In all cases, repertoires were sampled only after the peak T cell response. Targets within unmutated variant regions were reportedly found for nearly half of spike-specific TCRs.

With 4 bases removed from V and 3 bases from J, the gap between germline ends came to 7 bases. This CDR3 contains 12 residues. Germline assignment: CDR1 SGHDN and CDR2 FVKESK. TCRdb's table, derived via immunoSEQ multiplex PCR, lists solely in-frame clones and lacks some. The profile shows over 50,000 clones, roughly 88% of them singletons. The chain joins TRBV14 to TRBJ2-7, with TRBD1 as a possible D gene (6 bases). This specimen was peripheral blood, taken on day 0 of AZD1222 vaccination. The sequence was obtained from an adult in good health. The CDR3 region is CASSRGRYEQYF. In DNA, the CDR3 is TGTGCCAGCAGCCGGGGGCGCTACGAGCAGTACTTC.